The clone carrying this T cell receptor beta chain was seen many times. No antigen is known for it. The CDR3 loop spans 14 amino acids. V lost 6 bases to trimming and J lost 3 bases, with 13 bases between them. One entry per CDR3 protein results from TCRdb running MiXCR on the reads. This sample carries a few hundred thousand distinct CDR3 sequences, roughly a fifth of them seen once, and the ten largest clones take about 21%. The sample belongs to a study of T cell repertoires in cytomegalovirus infection. The origin of this receptor is a human donor in good health (CMV status not recorded). Some clones in this sample may be carry-over from other donors' samples. The source was cultured PBMCs, collected from culture after CMV antigen stimulation. V usage is TRBV12-3 or TRBV12-4 and J usage is TRBJ2-3; D is perhaps TRBD2 (5 bases). The CDR3 DNA reads TGTGCCAGCAGACCCCAACTAGAAACAGATACGCAGTATTTT. This sequence encodes CASRPQLETDTQYF.